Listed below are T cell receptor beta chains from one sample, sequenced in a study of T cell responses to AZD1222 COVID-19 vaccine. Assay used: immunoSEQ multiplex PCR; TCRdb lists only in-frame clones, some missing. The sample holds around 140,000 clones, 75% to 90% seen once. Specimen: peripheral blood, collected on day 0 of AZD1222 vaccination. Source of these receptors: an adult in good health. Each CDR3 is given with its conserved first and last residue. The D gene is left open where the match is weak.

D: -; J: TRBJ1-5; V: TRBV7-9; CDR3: CASSSERGQPQHF
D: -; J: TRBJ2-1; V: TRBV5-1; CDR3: CASSQGSANEQFF
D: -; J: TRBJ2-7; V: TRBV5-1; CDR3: CASSLAPAVSYEQYF
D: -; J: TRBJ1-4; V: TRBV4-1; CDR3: CASSQDRTDLNEKLFF
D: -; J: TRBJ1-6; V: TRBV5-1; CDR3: CASSLSQGSPLHF
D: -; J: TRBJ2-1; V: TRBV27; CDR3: CASWVDSNEQFF
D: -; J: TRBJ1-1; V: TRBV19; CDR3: CASSPSQTKGAFF
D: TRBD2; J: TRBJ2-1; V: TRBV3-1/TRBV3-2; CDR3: CASSLRQRGFGTYNEQFF
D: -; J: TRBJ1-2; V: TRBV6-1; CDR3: CASSETANYGYTF
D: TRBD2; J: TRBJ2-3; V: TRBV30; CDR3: CAWSYGGGSTDTQYF
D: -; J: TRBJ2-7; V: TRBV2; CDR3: CASRGWRSREQYF
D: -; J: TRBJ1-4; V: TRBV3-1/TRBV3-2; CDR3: CASSLRTTTNEKLFF
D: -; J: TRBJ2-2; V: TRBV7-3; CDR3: CASSSTGAGELFF
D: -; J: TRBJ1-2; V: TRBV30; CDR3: CAWSTGFYGYTF
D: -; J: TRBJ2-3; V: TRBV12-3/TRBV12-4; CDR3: CASSSRDTQYF
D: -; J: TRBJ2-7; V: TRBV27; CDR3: CASSQLGGRGYEQYF
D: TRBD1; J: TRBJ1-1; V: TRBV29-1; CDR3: CSVGGTGFEAFF
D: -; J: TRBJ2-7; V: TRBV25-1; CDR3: CASSESRAPYEQYF
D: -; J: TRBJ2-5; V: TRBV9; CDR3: CASSVDLNQETQYF
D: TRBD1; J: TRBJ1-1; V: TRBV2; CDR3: CASSEPTGRAFF
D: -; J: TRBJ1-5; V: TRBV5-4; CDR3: CASSLAGFNQPQHF
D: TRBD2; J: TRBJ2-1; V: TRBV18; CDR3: CASSPKAGGPYNEQFF
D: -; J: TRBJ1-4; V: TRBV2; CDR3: CASRSGPATNEKLFF
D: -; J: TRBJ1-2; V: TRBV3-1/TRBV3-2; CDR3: CASSQGQVTYGYTF
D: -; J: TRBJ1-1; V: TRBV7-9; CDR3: CASSLGRGRNTEAFF